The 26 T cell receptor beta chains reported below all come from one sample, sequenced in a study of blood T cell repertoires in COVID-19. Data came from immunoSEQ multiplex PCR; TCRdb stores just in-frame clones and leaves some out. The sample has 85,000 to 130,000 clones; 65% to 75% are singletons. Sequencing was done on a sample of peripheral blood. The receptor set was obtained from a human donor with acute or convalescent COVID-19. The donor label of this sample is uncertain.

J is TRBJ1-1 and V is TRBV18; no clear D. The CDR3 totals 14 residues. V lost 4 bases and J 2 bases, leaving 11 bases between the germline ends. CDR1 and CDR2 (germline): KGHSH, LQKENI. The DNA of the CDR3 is TGTGCCAGCTCACGGAGGCAGTACAACACTGAAGCTTTCTTT. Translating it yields CASSRRQYNTEAFF.

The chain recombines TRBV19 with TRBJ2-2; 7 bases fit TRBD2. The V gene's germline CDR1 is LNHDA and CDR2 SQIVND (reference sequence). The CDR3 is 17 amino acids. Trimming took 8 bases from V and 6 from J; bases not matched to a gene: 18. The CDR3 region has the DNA TGTGCCAGTTCTAAGGGGAGGGCGGCCGGAAGGGCCGGGGAGCTGTTTTTT. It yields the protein CASSKGRAAGRAGELFF.

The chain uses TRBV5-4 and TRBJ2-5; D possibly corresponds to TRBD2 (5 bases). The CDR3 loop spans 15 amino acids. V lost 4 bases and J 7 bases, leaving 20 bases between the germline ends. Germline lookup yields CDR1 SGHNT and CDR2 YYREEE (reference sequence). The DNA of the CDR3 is TGTGCCAGCAGCCCGGGATTTCTATCCAAGAGGACCCAGTACTTC. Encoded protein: CASSPGFLSKRTQYF.

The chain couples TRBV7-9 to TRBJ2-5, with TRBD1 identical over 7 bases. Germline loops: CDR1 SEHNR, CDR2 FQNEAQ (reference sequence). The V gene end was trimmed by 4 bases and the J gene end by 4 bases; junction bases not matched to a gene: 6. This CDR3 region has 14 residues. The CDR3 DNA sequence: TGTGCCAGCAGCTCCCCATACAGGGGAGAGACCCAGTACTTC. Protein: CASSSPYRGETQYF.

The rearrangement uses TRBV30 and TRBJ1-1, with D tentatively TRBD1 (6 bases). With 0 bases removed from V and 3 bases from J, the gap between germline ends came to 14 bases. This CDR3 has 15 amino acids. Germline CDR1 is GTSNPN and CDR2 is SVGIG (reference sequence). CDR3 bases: TGTGCCTGGAGTGTACAGGGAGGGGGATACACTGAAGCTTTCTTT. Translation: CAWSVQGGGYTEAFF.

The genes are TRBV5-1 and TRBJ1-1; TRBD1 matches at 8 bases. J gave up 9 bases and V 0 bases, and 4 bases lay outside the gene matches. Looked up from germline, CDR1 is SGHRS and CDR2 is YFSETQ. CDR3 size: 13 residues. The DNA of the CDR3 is TGCGCCAGCAGCTTGGGTGACAGGGGAAAAGCTTTCTTT. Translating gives CASSLGDRGKAFF.

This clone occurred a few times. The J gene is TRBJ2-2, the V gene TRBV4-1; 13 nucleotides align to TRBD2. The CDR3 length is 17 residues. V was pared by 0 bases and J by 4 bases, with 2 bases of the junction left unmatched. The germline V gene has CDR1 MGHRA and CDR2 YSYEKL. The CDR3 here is CASSQDRLAGGTGELFF. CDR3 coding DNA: TGCGCCAGCAGCCAAGACAGACTAGCGGGGGGCACCGGGGAGCTGTTTTTT.

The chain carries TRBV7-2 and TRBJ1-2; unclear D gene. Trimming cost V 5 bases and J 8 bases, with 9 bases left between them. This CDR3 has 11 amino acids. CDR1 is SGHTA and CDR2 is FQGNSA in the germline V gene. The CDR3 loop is CASSLTRGYTF. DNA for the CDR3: TGTGCCAGCAGCCTGACTCGGGGCTACACCTTC.

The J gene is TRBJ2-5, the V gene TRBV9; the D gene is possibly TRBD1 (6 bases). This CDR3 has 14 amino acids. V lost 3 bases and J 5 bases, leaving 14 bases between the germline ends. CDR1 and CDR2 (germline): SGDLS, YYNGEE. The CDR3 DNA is TGTGCCAGCAGCGGGGACATCCGGGCGGAGACCCAGTACTTC. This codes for CASSGDIRAETQYF.

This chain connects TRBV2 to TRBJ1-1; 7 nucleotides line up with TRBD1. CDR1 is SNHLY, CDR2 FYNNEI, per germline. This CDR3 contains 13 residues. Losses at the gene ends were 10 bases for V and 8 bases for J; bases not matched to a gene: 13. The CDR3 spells CATSYRSRGEAFF. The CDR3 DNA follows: TGTGCCACCTCCTACAGGAGCAGGGGGGAAGCTTTCTTT.

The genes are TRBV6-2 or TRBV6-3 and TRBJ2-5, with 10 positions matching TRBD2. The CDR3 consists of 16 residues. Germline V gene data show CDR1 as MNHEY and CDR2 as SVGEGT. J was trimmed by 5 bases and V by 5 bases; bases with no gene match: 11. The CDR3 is CASSPPGAGGPETQYF. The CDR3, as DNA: TGTGCCAGCAGTCCCCCGGGAGCGGGGGGGCCTGAGACCCAGTACTTC.

In DNA form, the CDR3 reads TGTGCCAGCAGTCCATACCTCGGGGGAAGGCACACTGAAGCTTTCTTT. It specifies CASSPYLGGRHTEAFF. The chain recombines TRBV28 with TRBJ1-1, with D possibly TRBD1 on 5 matching bases. CDR1 is MDHEN and CDR2 is SYDVKM in the germline V gene. V dropped 5 bases and J dropped 3 bases, with 19 bases sitting between them. The CDR3 totals 16 residues.

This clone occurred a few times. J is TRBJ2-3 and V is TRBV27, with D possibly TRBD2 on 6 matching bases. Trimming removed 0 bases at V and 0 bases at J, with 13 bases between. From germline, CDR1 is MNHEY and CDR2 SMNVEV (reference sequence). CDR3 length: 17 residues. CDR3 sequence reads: CASSLSWRGASTDTQYF. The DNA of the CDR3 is TGTGCCAGCAGTTTATCGTGGCGGGGAGCTAGCACAGATACGCAGTATTTT.

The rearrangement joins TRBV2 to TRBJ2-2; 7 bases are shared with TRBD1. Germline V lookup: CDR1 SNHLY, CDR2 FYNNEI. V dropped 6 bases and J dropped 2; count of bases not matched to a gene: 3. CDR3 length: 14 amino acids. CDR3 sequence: CASRDRPNTGELFF. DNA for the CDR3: TGTGCCAGCAGGGACAGGCCCAACACCGGGGAGCTGTTTTTT.

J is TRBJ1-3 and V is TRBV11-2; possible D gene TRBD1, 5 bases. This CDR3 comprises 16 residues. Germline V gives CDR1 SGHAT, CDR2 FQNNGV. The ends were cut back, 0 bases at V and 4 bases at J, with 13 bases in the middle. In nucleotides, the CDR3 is TGTGCCAGCAGCTTAGAAACAGGAGCACACGGAAACACCATATATTTT. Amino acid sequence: CASSLETGAHGNTIYF.

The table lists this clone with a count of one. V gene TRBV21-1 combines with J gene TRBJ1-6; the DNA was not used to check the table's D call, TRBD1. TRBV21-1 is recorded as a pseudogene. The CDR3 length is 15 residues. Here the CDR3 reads CAGQGRKSLRSPLHF. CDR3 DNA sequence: TGTGCCGGACAGGGGCGGAAGTCCCTCAGATCACCCCTCCACTTT.

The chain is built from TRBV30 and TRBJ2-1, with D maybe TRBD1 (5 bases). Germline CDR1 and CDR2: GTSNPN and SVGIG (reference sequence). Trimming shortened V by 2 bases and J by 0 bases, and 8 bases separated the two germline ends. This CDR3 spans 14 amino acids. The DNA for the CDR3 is TGTGCCTGGAGTCGGCAGGGCTCCTACAATGAGCAGTTCTTC. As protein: CAWSRQGSYNEQFF.

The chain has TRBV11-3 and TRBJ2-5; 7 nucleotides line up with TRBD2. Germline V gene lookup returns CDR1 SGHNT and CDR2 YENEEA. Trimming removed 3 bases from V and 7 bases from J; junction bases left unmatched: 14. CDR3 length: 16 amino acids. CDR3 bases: TGTGCCAGCAGCTTGGGTGGCGGGGGAGACATCACGACCCAGTACTTC. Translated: CASSLGGGGDITTQYF.

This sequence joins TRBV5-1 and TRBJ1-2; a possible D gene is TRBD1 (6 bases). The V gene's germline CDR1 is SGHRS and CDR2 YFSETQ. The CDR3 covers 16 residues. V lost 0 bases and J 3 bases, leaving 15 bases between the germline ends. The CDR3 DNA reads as TGCGCCAGCAGCTTGGGACTCCTGGACAGTCACTATGGCTACACCTTC. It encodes CASSLGLLDSHYGYTF. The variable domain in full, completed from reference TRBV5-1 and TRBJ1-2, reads KAGVTQTPRYLIKTRGQQVTLSCSPISGHRSVSWYQQTPGQGLQFLFEYFSETQRNKGNFPGRFSGRQFSNSRSEMNVSTLELGDSALYLCASSLGLLDSHYGYTFGSGTRLTVV.

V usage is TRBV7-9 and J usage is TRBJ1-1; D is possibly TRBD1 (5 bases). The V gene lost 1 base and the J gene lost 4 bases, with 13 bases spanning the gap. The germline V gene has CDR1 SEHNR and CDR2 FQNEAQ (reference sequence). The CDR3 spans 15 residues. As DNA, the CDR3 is TGTGCCAGCAGCTTAGGAACAGGACCTGGCACTGAAGCTTTCTTT. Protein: CASSLGTGPGTEAFF.

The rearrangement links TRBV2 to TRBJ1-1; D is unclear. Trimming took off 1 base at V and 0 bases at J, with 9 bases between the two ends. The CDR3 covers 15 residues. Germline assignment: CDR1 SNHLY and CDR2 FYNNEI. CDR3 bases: TGTGCCAGCAGTGAAGGCGCCAAATTGAACACTGAAGCTTTCTTT. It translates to CASSEGAKLNTEAFF.

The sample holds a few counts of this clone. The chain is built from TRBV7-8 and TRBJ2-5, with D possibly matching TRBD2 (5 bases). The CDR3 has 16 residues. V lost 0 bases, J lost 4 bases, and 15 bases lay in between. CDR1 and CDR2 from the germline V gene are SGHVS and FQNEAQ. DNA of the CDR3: TGTGCCAGCAGCTTAGCGGTCGACGGAGGAGGAGAGACCCAGTACTTC. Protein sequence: CASSLAVDGGGETQYF. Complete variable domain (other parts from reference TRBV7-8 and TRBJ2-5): GAGVSQSPRYKVAKRGQDVALRCDPISGHVSLFWYQQALGQGPEFLTYFQNEAQLDKSGLPSDRFFAERPEGSVSTLKIQRTQQEDSAVYLCASSLAVDGGGETQYFGPGTRLLVL.

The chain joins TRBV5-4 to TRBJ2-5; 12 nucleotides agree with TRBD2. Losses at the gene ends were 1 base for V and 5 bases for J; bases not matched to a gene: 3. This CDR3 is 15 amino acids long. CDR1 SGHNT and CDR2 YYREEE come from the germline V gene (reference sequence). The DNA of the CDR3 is TGTGCCAGCAGCTTGACTAGCGGGGGGTATGAGACCCAGTACTTC. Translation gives CASSLTSGGYETQYF.

The CDR3 region is CASSLGEGPYNEQFF. The CDR3 DNA follows: TGCGCCAGCAGCTTGGGGGAGGGCCCCTACAATGAGCAGTTCTTC. The V call is TRBV5-1, the J call TRBJ2-1, with 7 nucleotides matching TRBD2. CDR1 and CDR2 from the germline V gene are SGHRS and YFSETQ. CDR3 length equals 15 residues. Germline trimming cut 0 bases from V and 2 bases from J; bases unmatched to any gene: 2.

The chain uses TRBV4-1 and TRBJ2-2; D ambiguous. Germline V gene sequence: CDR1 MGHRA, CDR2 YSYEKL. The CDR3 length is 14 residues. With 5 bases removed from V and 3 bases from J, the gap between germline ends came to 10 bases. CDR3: CASSLQHHTGELFF. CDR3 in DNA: TGCGCCAGCAGCTTACAGCACCACACCGGGGAGCTGTTTTTT.

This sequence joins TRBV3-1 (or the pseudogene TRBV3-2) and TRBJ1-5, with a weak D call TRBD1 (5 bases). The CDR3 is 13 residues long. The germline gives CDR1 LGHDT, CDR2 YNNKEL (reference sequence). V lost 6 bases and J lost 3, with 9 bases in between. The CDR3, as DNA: TGTGCCAGCAGTCCAGGGTTCAATCAGCCCCAGCATTTT. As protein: CASSPGFNQPQHF.